The clone carrying this T cell receptor (beta chain) was detected ten times or more. Amplification of TCR alpha and beta CDR3 regions from RNA used iRepertoire nested multiplex PCR. TCRdb passed the multiplex PCR reads through MiXCR, listing each CDR3 protein once. The profile shows about 130,000 distinct CDR3 sequences, roughly a quarter of them singletons. These data are taken from a study of glioma-infiltrating T cells. The sequencing sample was made of glioma tissue, nonneoplastic brain tissue, or PBMCs (not recorded which). This clonotype originated in a human donor with low-grade glioma or glioblastoma, undergoing nonglioma brain surgery, or in good health (not recorded which).

The DNA of the CDR3 is TGTGCCAGCAGCCCTCACGACAGGGGAGTCAATCAGCCCCAGCATTTT. This translates into CASSPHDRGVNQPQHF. The rearrangement joins TRBV3-1 to TRBJ1-5; TRBD1 matches 8 bases. V was pared by 4 bases and J by 3 bases, with 8 bases of the junction left unmatched. Germline V gene sequence: CDR1 LGHDT, CDR2 YNNKEL (reference sequence). There are 16 residues in the CDR3. Full variable domain (missing parts from reference TRBV3-1 and TRBJ1-5): DTAVSQTPKYLVTQMGNDKSIKCEQNLGHDTMYWYKQDSKKFLKIMFSYNNKELIINETVPNRFSPKSPDKAHLNLHINSLELGDSAVYFCASSPHDRGVNQPQHFGDGTRLSIL.